This T cell receptor (beta chain) is drawn from a study of blood T cell repertoires in COVID-19. Across the study: COVID-19 samples collected from the United States, Italy and Spain covered acute and convalescent phases. T cells, B-cell-depleted T cells, or PBMCs supplied cDNA or gDNA.

Sequencing used immunoSEQ multiplex PCR; TCRdb keeps in-frame clones, though not all of them. The data contain about 310,000 clones, 89% of them singletons. Adults between roughly 18 and 95 years of age took part from 24 US areas. Recovered status applied to Cohort 3 donors who had two consecutive negative PCRs. It also applied to those with clearance or with symptom resolution. This clone occurred once. There are 13 residues in the CDR3. Trimming stripped 2 bases from V and 5 bases from J, with 9 bases between. Per the germline V gene, CDR1 is SGHVS and CDR2 is FQNEAQ. The origin of this receptor is a woman aged 35 to 49 who had recovered from COVID-19. The chain couples TRBV7-8 to TRBJ1-1, with D maybe TRBD1 (5 bases). Sequencing was performed on PBMCs or T cells enriched from blood (not recorded which). CDR3: CASSLTGWTEAFF. CDR3 in DNA: TGTGCCAGCAGCTTAACAGGTTGGACTGAAGCTTTCTTT.